This T cell receptor (beta chain) was sequenced in a study of blood T cells in healthy people across ages. A second roughly 6 to 12 cycle PCR used barcoded and J-beta primers. Every cDNA molecule carried a tag from a template-switch adaptor bearing 12 random nucleotides. TCRdb processed the 5' RACE reads anew with MiXCR; each CDR3 protein has one entry. The repertoire has 1.5 million or so distinct CDR3 sequences, roughly 43% of them found once; the top ten carry approximately 4.1%. Isolation recovered at least 7 million PBMCs from every sample. This CDR3 region has 13 residues. Trimming cost V 10 bases and J 6 bases; bases outside gene matches: 4. CDR1 SGHTA and CDR2 FQGTGA come from the germline V gene.

Sequenced material: blood. The gene calls are TRBV7-3 and TRBJ2-2; 11 bases fit TRBD1. This TCR derives from a woman aged 18-35 years in good health. The CDR3 DNA reads as TGTGCCACCGGACAGGGGGCTGCCGGGGAGCTGTTTTTT. This codes for CATGQGAAGELFF.